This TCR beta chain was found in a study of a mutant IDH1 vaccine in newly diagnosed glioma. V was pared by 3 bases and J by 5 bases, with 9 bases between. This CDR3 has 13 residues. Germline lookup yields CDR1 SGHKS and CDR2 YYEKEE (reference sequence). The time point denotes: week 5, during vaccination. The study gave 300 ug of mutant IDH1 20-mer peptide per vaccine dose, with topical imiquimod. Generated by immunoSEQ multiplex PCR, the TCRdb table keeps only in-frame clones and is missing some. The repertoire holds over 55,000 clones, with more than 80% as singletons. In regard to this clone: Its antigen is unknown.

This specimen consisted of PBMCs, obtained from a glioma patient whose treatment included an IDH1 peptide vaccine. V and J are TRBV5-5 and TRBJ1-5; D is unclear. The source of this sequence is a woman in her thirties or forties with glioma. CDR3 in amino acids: CASSWGSDQPQHF. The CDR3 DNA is TGTGCCAGCAGCTGGGGATCCGATCAGCCCCAGCATTTT.